One and the same sample provided the 32 T cell receptor beta chains below, sequenced in a study of blood T cell repertoires in COVID-19. Assay used: immunoSEQ multiplex PCR; TCRdb lists only in-frame clones, some missing. This sample has about 300,000 clones; roughly 89% occur once, and the top ten carry roughly 1.9%. The sample taken for sequencing was peripheral blood. These receptors were collected from a woman under 40 with COVID-19, enrolled during active disease.

The chain links TRBV7-2 to TRBJ1-2, with D possibly matching TRBD1 (5 bases). Deletions cut 3 bases from V and 4 bases from J, with 9 bases between. The CDR3 is 13 amino acids. Per germline, CDR1 SGHTA and CDR2 FQGNSA. Here the CDR3 reads CASSFGAGYGYTF. The CDR3 DNA is TGTGCCAGCAGCTTTGGGGCTGGCTATGGCTACACCTTC.

A single count supports this clone. The V call is TRBV7-2, the J call TRBJ2-7; TRBD2 matches at 7 bases. Germline V gene lookup returns CDR1 SGHTA and CDR2 FQGNSA. CDR3 length: 15 amino acids. The ends lost 2 bases at V and 4 bases at J; junction bases unmatched: 8. In DNA form, the CDR3 reads TGTGCCAGCAGCTTAAGGGATCCGGGGGGATACGAGCAGTACTTC. Its translation: CASSLRDPGGYEQYF.

The chain links TRBV18 to TRBJ1-1; tentative D call: TRBD1 (6 bases). Trimming pared 3 bases from V and 8 bases from J, leaving 13 bases between. Germline V gives CDR1 KGHSH, CDR2 LQKENI. The CDR3 has 13 residues. CDR3 sequence (DNA): TGTGCCAGCTCACCCGACTTCGACAGGGAAGCTTTCTTT. Protein sequence: CASSPDFDREAFF. Drawing the rest from reference TRBV18 and TRBJ1-1, the complete variable domain is NAGVMQNPRHLVRRRGQEARLRCSPMKGHSHVYWYRQLPEEGLKFMVYLQKENIIDESGMPKERFSAEFPKEGPSILRIQQVVRGDSAAYFCASSPDFDREAFFGQGTRLTVV.

V gene TRBV28 combines with J gene TRBJ1-4; TRBD1 matches at 7 bases. The CDR3 consists of 15 residues. Germline lookup yields CDR1 MDHEN and CDR2 SYDVKM. V gave up 4 bases and J gave up 4 bases; unmatched junction bases: 6. The CDR3 reads CASSSPGQLNEKLFF. In DNA, the CDR3 is TGTGCCAGCAGTTCCCCGGGACAGCTTAATGAAAAACTGTTTTTT.

This chain joins TRBV28 and TRBJ2-3; 9 bases fit TRBD1. The CDR3 covers 15 residues. V lost 6 bases and J lost 1; bases outside the gene matches: 5. CDR1 MDHEN and CDR2 SYDVKM come from the germline V gene. The CDR3 reads CASRQTGGRTDTQYF. CDR3 in DNA: TGTGCCAGCAGGCAGACAGGGGGGCGCACAGATACGCAGTATTTT.

The chain couples TRBV4-2 to TRBJ2-7; 9 bases fit TRBD2. Germline CDR1 reads LGHNA; CDR2 reads YNFKEQ. The trim removed 0 bases at V and 0 bases at J, leaving 3 bases unmatched. The CDR3 covers 16 residues. CDR3: CASSQDRRGGSYEQYF. In nucleotides, the CDR3 is TGTGCCAGCAGCCAAGATAGGCGGGGGGGCTCCTACGAGCAGTACTTC.

V usage is TRBV6-2 or TRBV6-3 and J usage is TRBJ2-5; possibly TRBD1 for D (7 bases). CDR3 length: 17 residues. From germline, CDR1 is MNHEY and CDR2 SVGEGT. The germline V and J ends were trimmed by 5 bases and 1 base, with 20 bases remaining between them. CDR3 amino acids: CASSPHLGRDSQETQYF. For the CDR3, the DNA is TGTGCCAGCAGTCCCCACCTCGGGCGGGACAGCCAAGAGACCCAGTACTTC.

The chain carries TRBV28 and TRBJ2-3; a weak D match, TRBD1 (6 bases). The CDR3 is 15 amino acids. Germline assignment: CDR1 MDHEN and CDR2 SYDVKM. V lost 7 bases, J lost 6 bases, and 20 bases lay in between. CDR3 sequence (DNA): TGTGCCAGCAACCAGATCCCACAGGGTGGCGATACGCAGTATTTT. Protein product: CASNQIPQGGDTQYF. The whole variable domain, filled in from reference TRBV28 and TRBJ2-3, reads DVKVTQSSRYLVKRTGEKVFLECVQDMDHENMFWYRQDPGLGLRLIYFSYDVKMKEKGDIPEGYSVSREKKERFSLILESASTNQTSMYLCASNQIPQGGDTQYFGPGTRLTVL.

This sequence joins TRBV24-1 and TRBJ2-1, with a weak D call TRBD1 (6 bases). CDR3 size: 13 residues. The germline gives CDR1 KGHDR, CDR2 SFDVKD. The V end lost 12 bases, the J end lost 3 bases, and 14 bases lay between the germline ends. CDR3 loop: CAPDSSIYNEQFF. The CDR3 nucleotides are TGTGCCCCGGACAGTTCGATCTACAATGAGCAGTTCTTC.

This clone was seen a single time. The chain has TRBV2 and TRBJ1-1; D is ambiguous. The germline V gene encodes CDR1 SNHLY and CDR2 FYNNEI. Trimming left V 9 bases short and J 0 bases short, with 8 bases between. The CDR3 is made up of 12 amino acids. Here the CDR3 reads CASQIMNTEAFF. The CDR3, as DNA: TGTGCCAGTCAGATCATGAACACTGAAGCTTTCTTT.

For this clone: The sample contains more than one DNA sequence encoding this CDR3. The rearrangement joins TRBV30 to TRBJ1-5; no clear D. The germline CDR1 and CDR2 sequences are GTSNPN and SVGIG (reference sequence). Trimming stripped 1 base from V and 4 bases from J, with 8 bases between. The CDR3 sequence is 13 residues long. The CDR3 here is CAWSAGGNQPQHF. The CDR3 region has the DNA TGTGCCTGGAGTGCTGGAGGGAATCAGCCCCAGCATTTT.

The genes are TRBV19 and TRBJ2-7, with TRBD1 identical over 8 bases. The CDR3 is 15 residues long. Germline lookup yields CDR1 LNHDA and CDR2 SQIVND (reference sequence). Germline trimming cut 5 bases from V and 5 bases from J; bases unmatched to any gene: 11. CDR3 bases: TGTGCCAGTAGTCCGACCCAGGGGGCCTGGGACGAGCAGTACTTC. Its protein is CASSPTQGAWDEQYF.

The sample holds one count of this clone. The rearrangement uses TRBV6-5 and TRBJ2-7; 10 bases map to TRBD1. Germline assignment: CDR1 MNHEY and CDR2 SVGAGI. The CDR3 length is 14 residues. The V segment lost 2 bases and the J segment 9 bases; nucleotides outside the gene matches: 7. DNA for the CDR3: TGTGCCAGCAGTTACGGGGGGACAGGGGATCGGCAGTACTTC. Its translation is CASSYGGTGDRQYF.

The chain recombines TRBV27 with TRBJ1-2, with 8 bases lining up with TRBD1. This CDR3 spans 14 amino acids. Germline CDR1 is MNHEY and CDR2 is SMNVEV (reference sequence). Trimming took 3 bases from V and 5 from J; bases not matched to a gene: 5. The CDR3 region is CASSFGTGVYGYTF. CDR3 in DNA: TGTGCCAGCAGTTTCGGGACAGGCGTATATGGCTACACCTTC.

J is TRBJ2-5 and V is TRBV3-1 (or the pseudogene TRBV3-2); 8 bases fit TRBD1. The germline V gene has CDR1 LGHDT and CDR2 YNNKEL (reference sequence). The CDR3 sequence is 19 residues long. J lost 2 bases, V lost 2 bases, and 16 bases had no gene match. This CDR3 reads CASSQPPNGQGALQETQYF. The CDR3 DNA reads TGTGCCAGCAGCCAACCTCCGAATGGGCAGGGGGCTTTACAAGAGACCCAGTACTTC.

The J gene is TRBJ2-3, the V gene TRBV5-1; D unresolved. V was shortened by 0 bases and J by 6 bases, with 11 bases between the two germline ends. CDR3 length equals 14 residues. Per the germline V gene, CDR1 is SGHRS and CDR2 is YFSETQ. In nucleotides, the CDR3 is TGCGCCAGCAGCTTGGCCGGCCTCAGGGATACGCAGTATTTT. Protein: CASSLAGLRDTQYF.

The chain carries TRBV3-1 (or the pseudogene TRBV3-2) and TRBJ1-2; D unclear. This CDR3 has 15 residues. The V end was cut by 0 bases, the J end by 5 bases, with 13 bases between. Germline CDR1 LGHDT, CDR2 YNNKEL (reference sequence). For the CDR3, the DNA is TGTGCCAGCAGCCAAGACATTCGGGGTGGGTATGGCTACACCTTC. Encoded protein: CASSQDIRGGYGYTF.

The chain employs TRBV4-1 and TRBJ1-1, with D maybe TRBD1 (6 bases). This CDR3 is built from 15 residues. Trimming left V 3 bases short and J 0 bases short, with 11 bases between. Germline CDR1 is MGHRA and CDR2 is YSYEKL. The CDR3 nucleotides read TGCGCCAGCAGCCATCTACAGGGTTTGAACACTGAAGCTTTCTTT. It translates to CASSHLQGLNTEAFF.

The chain has TRBV13 and TRBJ1-1, with 9 bases lining up with TRBD1. The CDR3 contains 16 residues. V shed 4 bases and J 1 base; nucleotides not matched to a gene: 7. CDR1 and CDR2 (germline): PRHDT, FYEKMQ (reference sequence). The CDR3, as DNA: TGTGCCAGCAGCTCAACCGGGACAGGGAGGAACACTGAAGCTTTCTTT. Amino acid sequence: CASSSTGTGRNTEAFF.

The rearrangement uses TRBV19 and TRBJ1-1; 10 bases are a match to TRBD1. The CDR3 has 14 amino acids. Germline trimming cut 3 bases from V and 5 bases from J; bases unmatched to any gene: 3. Germline V gives CDR1 LNHDA, CDR2 SQIVND (reference sequence). CDR3 sequence reads: CASSMGQGWTEAFF. Written as DNA, the CDR3 is TGTGCCAGTAGTATGGGACAGGGGTGGACTGAAGCTTTCTTT.

This clone came up a few times. Different DNA sequences within this sample yield the same CDR3. This chain joins TRBV18 and TRBJ1-1, with D possibly TRBD1 on 5 matching bases. This CDR3 has 13 residues. Germline V gene sequence: CDR1 KGHSH, CDR2 LQKENI. V was clipped by 2 bases and J by 1 base, with 5 bases between them. CDR3 sequence (DNA): TGTGCCAGCTCACCAGGACAGAACACTGAAGCTTTCTTT. This codes for CASSPGQNTEAFF.

The V gene is TRBV4-2, the J gene TRBJ1-3; D is perhaps TRBD1 (5 bases). There are 14 residues in the CDR3. Between the trimmed V and J ends, which lost 2 bases and 5 bases, there was a span of 10 bases. Germline V gene sequence: CDR1 LGHNA, CDR2 YNFKEQ. CDR3 sequence (DNA): TGTGCCAGCAGCCAACAGGGCGGACGAAACACCATATATTTT. Translated: CASSQQGGRNTIYF.

V and J are TRBV7-2 and TRBJ2-1; 7 bases fit TRBD2. The germline gives CDR1 SGHTA, CDR2 FQGNSA. The CDR3 has 15 amino acids. Trimming at V came to 1 base and at J to 3 bases, leaving 3 bases not matched to a gene. The CDR3 spells CASSLGGGGYNEQFF. CDR3 nucleotide sequence: TGTGCCAGCAGCTTAGGCGGGGGAGGCTACAATGAGCAGTTCTTC.

The rearrangement joins TRBV11-3 to TRBJ1-1; D is undetermined. The ends were cut back, 5 bases at V and 0 bases at J, with 7 bases in the middle. The CDR3 contains 13 residues. Looked up from germline, CDR1 is SGHNT and CDR2 is YENEEA. The CDR3 is CASSRGVNTEAFF. The CDR3 region has the DNA TGTGCCAGCAGCCGGGGAGTGAACACTGAAGCTTTCTTT.

This clone was detected once. The chain joins TRBV19 to TRBJ2-7, with 7 bases matching TRBD1. This CDR3 comprises 14 residues. Trimming took 3 bases from V and 3 from J; bases not matched to a gene: 5. The germline V gene has CDR1 LNHDA and CDR2 SQIVND (reference sequence). The CDR3 coding sequence is TGTGCCAGTAGTATCGGCCAGGGGGACTACGAGCAGTACTTC. Its translation is CASSIGQGDYEQYF.

V gene TRBV5-4 combines with J gene TRBJ1-4, with TRBD1 matching over 12 bases. This CDR3 has 16 amino acids. The V and J ends lost 4 bases and 8 bases, in that order; junction bases with no gene match: 9. Germline CDR1 is SGHNT and CDR2 is YYREEE (reference sequence). The CDR3 sequence: CASSPGQGAVGEKLFF. In DNA form, the CDR3 reads TGTGCCAGCAGCCCGGGACAGGGGGCTGTCGGAGAAAAACTGTTTTTT.

The chain uses TRBV7-2 and TRBJ1-2; 9 nucleotides line up with TRBD1. V trimming: 5 bases; J trimming: 6 bases; junction bases outside the gene matches: 13. Germline CDR1 and CDR2: SGHTA and FQGNSA. The CDR3 has 16 residues. Here the CDR3 DNA reads TGTGCCAGCAGCCCGCCGACCGGGACAGGGTTTGATGGCTACACCTTC. Translation gives CASSPPTGTGFDGYTF.

The chain links TRBV5-6 to TRBJ1-2; no firm D call. Germline CDR1 and CDR2: SGHDT and YYEEEE. V gave up 2 bases and J gave up 8 bases, with 13 bases separating them. The CDR3 is made up of 13 amino acids. The CDR3 DNA follows: TGTGCCAGCAGCTTTATACTAGGTGGGGGCTACACCTTC. Its protein is CASSFILGGGYTF.

V and J are TRBV29-1 and TRBJ1-2; perhaps TRBD1 as D (6 bases). Germline CDR1 SQVTM, CDR2 ANQGSEA. V shed 5 bases and J shed 2 bases, with 21 bases lying between them. The CDR3 extends over 16 amino acids. The CDR3: CSVLGTPGVLNYGYTF. CDR3 DNA sequence: TGCAGCGTTCTTGGGACCCCAGGGGTATTAAACTATGGCTACACCTTC.

The chain recombines TRBV6-5 with TRBJ1-3, with 8 bases matching TRBD1. With 8 bases clipped from V and 0 bases from J, the junction kept 6 bases outside the gene matches. Germline V lookup: CDR1 MNHEY, CDR2 SVGAGI. The length of the CDR3 is 15 residues. CDR3 DNA sequence: TGTGCCAGCCAAGACAGGGGCCTCTCTGGAAACACCATATATTTT. It is translated as CASQDRGLSGNTIYF.

The chain links TRBV2 to TRBJ2-7, with D perhaps matching TRBD2 (5 bases). CDR3 length: 13 residues. V gave up 3 bases and J gave up 6 bases, with 12 bases separating them. Germline values: CDR1 SNHLY, CDR2 FYNNEI. The CDR3 loop reads CASSEGRRSEQYF. In nucleotides, the CDR3 is TGTGCCAGCAGTGAGGGCAGGAGGTCCGAGCAGTACTTC.

The chain employs TRBV5-1 and TRBJ2-3; 10 bases are a match to TRBD2. Trimming at V came to 4 bases and at J to 0 bases, leaving 8 bases not matched to a gene. CDR3 length equals 17 residues. Germline values: CDR1 SGHRS, CDR2 YFSETQ. CDR3 region: CASSLRGLATSTDTQYF. The CDR3 region has the DNA TGCGCCAGCAGCCTACGGGGACTAGCGACTAGCACAGATACGCAGTATTTT.